This T cell receptor (beta chain) was obtained from a study of cytomegalovirus exposure and HLA in healthy donors. Here immunoSEQ multiplex PCR was the method, and the copy in TCRdb shows in-frame clones only, minus some. The sample holds 200,000 to 300,000 clones, roughly 87% seen once. Material: PBMCs. This clonotype was sampled from a woman aged 30 to 39 in good health and CMV-seronegative.

This CDR3 is CSVDPPTYNEQFF. In DNA form, the CDR3 reads TGCAGCGTTGATCCCCCCACATACAATGAGCAGTTCTTC. The chain carries TRBV29-1 and TRBJ2-1; D not resolved. Germline V CDR1 and CDR2: SQVTM, ANQGSEA. V gave up 3 bases and J gave up 4 bases, with 10 bases separating them. The CDR3 sequence is 13 residues long.